This is a list of T cell receptor beta chains from one sample in a study of cytomegalovirus exposure and HLA in healthy donors. Sequencing was performed with immunoSEQ multiplex PCR; in TCRdb, only in-frame clones are kept and a portion is missing. The table has roughly 170,000 clones, more than 80% seen once. The sequenced material came from PBMCs. These receptors originate from a woman aged 18-35 years in good health and CMV-seronegative. Each CDR3 is given with its conserved first and last residue. A D gene is named only where the DNA matches it firmly. Clone size is given for some rows only: seen once, a few or many times, or a class if the clone is expanded.

V gene	D gene	clone size	CDR3 length	J gene	CDR3 protein	CDR3 DNA
TRBV11-2	.	.	17	TRBJ2-1	CASSYDSSSNSYNEQFF	TGTGCCAGCAGCTACGACAGCAGCAGTAATTCCTACAATGAGCAGTTCTTC
TRBV6-4	.	.	15	TRBJ2-6	CASSIDRFGANVLTF	TGTGCCAGCAGTATAGACAGGTTCGGGGCCAACGTCCTGACTTTC
TRBV19	.	.	13	TRBJ2-3	CASSLLASDTQYF	TGTGCCAGTAGTTTACTAGCTTCAGATACGCAGTATTTT
TRBV4-1	TRBD2	.	16	TRBJ2-1	CASSQGWTSDYNEQFF	TGCGCCAGCAGCCAAGGGTGGACTAGCGACTACAATGAGCAGTTCTTC
TRBV10-3	.	.	13	TRBJ2-5	CAIRTREQETQYF	TGTGCCATCCGCACGAGAGAACAAGAGACCCAGTACTTC
TRBV7-9	.	.	12	TRBJ2-1	CASSLEKGHMFF	TGTGCCAGCAGCTTAGAGAAGGGGCACATGTTCTTC
TRBV6-5	.	.	15	TRBJ2-5	CASSYRRAEGETQYF	TGTGCCAGCAGTTACCGCAGGGCGGAGGGAGAGACCCAGTACTTC
TRBV19	.	.	13	TRBJ1-2	CASSITEIYGYTF	TGTGCCAGTAGTATCACGGAGATCTATGGCTACACCTTC
TRBV19	TRBD1	.	16	TRBJ1-5	CASTRYTGVLSQPQHF	TGTGCCAGTACCCGCTATACAGGGGTCTTAAGTCAGCCCCAGCATTTT
TRBV6-1	.	few	15	TRBJ2-6	CASTEGVSGANVLTF	TGTGCCAGCACCGAAGGGGTTTCTGGGGCCAACGTCCTGACTTTC
TRBV28	.	.	16	TRBJ2-3	CASIVSGGTGTDTQYF	TGTGCCAGCATCGTATCGGGCGGGACGGGGACAGATACGCAGTATTTT
TRBV19	.	.	14	TRBJ1-1	CASSPQGGGTEAFF	TGTGCCAGTAGCCCACAGGGAGGGGGCACTGAAGCTTTCTTT
TRBV2	TRBD1	.	14	TRBJ1-1	CASRGTVSNTEAFF	TGTGCCAGCCGGGGGACAGTGTCGAACACTGAAGCTTTCTTT
TRBV30	.	.	11	TRBJ1-1	CAWSVGSEAFF	TGTGCCTGGAGTGTAGGGAGTGAAGCTTTCTTT
TRBV10-3	TRBD2	.	14	TRBJ2-3	CAVGLAGGTDTQYF	TGTGCCGTTGGACTAGCGGGAGGGACAGATACGCAGTATTTT
TRBV7-2	.	.	14	TRBJ2-7	CASSLERWEYEQYF	TGTGCCAGCAGCTTAGAGCGGTGGGAGTACGAGCAGTACTTC
TRBV2	TRBD2	.	18	TRBJ2-7	CASSALRSGLAEVYEQYF	TGTGCCAGCAGTGCTCTACGAAGCGGACTAGCGGAAGTATACGAGCAGTACTTC
TRBV9	.	.	14	TRBJ1-2	CASSGNGFNYGYTF	TGTGCCAGCAGCGGAAACGGGTTTAACTATGGCTACACCTTC
TRBV7-3	TRBD2	once	20	TRBJ2-2	CASSLKPGLAGGSNTGELFF	TGTGCCAGCAGCTTAAAACCGGGACTAGCGGGAGGGTCTAACACCGGGGAGCTGTTTTTT
TRBV7-8	.	.	14	TRBJ2-3	CASSSRINADTQYF	TGTGCCAGCAGCTCTAGGATAAACGCAGATACGCAGTATTTT
TRBV7-9	TRBD1	.	14	TRBJ1-5	CASSLTGLNQPQHF	TGTGCCAGCAGCTTGACAGGGCTCAATCAGCCCCAGCATTTT
TRBV19	.	once	14	TRBJ2-1	CASTPGPSSDEQFF	TGTGCCAGTACCCCTGGGCCTAGCAGCGATGAGCAGTTCTTC
TRBV7-8	TRBD2	.	17	TRBJ2-2	CASSPPLAGGLPGELFF	TGTGCCAGCAGCCCACCACTAGCGGGAGGGCTCCCCGGGGAGCTGTTTTTT
TRBV9	.	.	15	TRBJ1-3	CASSFSWGVRNTIYF	TGTGCCAGCAGCTTCTCCTGGGGGGTTCGTAACACCATATATTTT
TRBV23-1	.	.	12	TRBJ1-2	CASTCSGYGYTF	TGCGCCAGCACTTGTTCAGGCTATGGCTACACCTTC
TRBV28	TRBD1	.	17	TRBJ2-1	CASIPINRGRTHNEQFF	TGTGCCAGCATCCCAATAAACAGGGGTCGGACACACAATGAGCAGTTCTTC
TRBV5-4	.	.	17	TRBJ2-1	CASSLVEGPARYNEQFF	TGTGCCAGCAGCTTGGTGGAGGGCCCAGCCCGATACAATGAGCAGTTCTTC
TRBV11-2	.	.	14	TRBJ1-1	CASRISDSNTEAFF	TGTGCCAGCAGGATAAGTGACAGTAACACTGAAGCTTTCTTT